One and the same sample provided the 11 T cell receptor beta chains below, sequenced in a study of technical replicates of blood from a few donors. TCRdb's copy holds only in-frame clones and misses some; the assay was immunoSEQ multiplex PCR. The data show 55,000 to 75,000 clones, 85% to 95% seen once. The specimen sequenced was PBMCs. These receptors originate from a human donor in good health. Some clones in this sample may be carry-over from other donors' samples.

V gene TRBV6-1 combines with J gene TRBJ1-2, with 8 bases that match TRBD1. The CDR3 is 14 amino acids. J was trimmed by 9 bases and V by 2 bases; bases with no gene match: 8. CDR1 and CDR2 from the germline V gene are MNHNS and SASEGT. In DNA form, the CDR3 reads TGTGCCAGCAGTGAACTCGGGACAGGAGTGAGCTACACCTTC. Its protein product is CASSELGTGVSYTF.

CDR3 residues: CASRSGHTEAFF. CDR3 sequence (DNA): TGTGCCAGTAGGAGTGGGCACACTGAAGCTTTCTTT. The rearrangement joins TRBV19 to TRBJ1-1; no reliable D call. CDR1 is LNHDA, CDR2 SQIVND, per germline (reference sequence). CDR3 length: 12 residues. V was shortened by 6 bases and J by 3 bases, with 8 bases between the two germline ends. The full variable domain, in which reference TRBV19 and TRBJ1-1 provide the parts outside the CDR3, is DGGITQSPKYLFRKEGQNVTLSCEQNLNHDAMYWYRQDPGQGLRLIYYSQIVNDFQKGDIAEGYSVSREKKESFPLTVTSAQKNPTAFYLCASRSGHTEAFFGQGTRLTVV.

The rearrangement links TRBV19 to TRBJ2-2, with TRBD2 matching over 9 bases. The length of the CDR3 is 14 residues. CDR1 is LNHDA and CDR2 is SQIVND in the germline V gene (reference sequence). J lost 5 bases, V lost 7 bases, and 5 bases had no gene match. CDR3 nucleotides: TGTGCCAGTAATAGCGGGAGCCCGACCGGGGAGCTGTTTTTT. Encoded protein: CASNSGSPTGELFF.

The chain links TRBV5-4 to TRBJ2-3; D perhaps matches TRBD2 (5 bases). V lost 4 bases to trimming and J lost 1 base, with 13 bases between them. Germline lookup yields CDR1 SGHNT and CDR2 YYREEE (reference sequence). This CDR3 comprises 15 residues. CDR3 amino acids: CASSPWGSGTDTQYF. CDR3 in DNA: TGTGCCAGCAGCCCTTGGGGTAGCGGCACAGATACGCAGTATTTT. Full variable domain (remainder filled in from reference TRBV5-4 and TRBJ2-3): ETGVTQSPTHLIKTRGQQVTLRCSSQSGHNTVSWYQQALGQGPQFIFQYYREEENGRGNFPPRFSGLQFPNYSSELNVNALELDDSALYLCASSPWGSGTDTQYFGPGTRLTVL.

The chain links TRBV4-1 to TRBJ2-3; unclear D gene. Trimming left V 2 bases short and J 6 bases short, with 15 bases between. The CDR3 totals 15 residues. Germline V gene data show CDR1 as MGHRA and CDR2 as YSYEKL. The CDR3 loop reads CASSQLTHPRDTQYF. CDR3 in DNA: TGCGCCAGCAGCCAACTGACCCACCCCAGGGATACGCAGTATTTT.

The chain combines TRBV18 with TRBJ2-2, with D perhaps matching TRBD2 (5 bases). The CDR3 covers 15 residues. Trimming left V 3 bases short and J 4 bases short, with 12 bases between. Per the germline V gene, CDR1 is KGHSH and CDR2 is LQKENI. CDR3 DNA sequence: TGTGCCAGCTCACCCAATGGACTCTCCACCGGGGAGCTGTTTTTT. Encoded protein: CASSPNGLSTGELFF.

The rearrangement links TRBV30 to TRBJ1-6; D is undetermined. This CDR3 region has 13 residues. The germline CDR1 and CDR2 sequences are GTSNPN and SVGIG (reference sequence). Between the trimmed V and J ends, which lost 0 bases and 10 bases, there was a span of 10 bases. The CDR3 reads CAWSVTERSPLHF. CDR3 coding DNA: TGTGCCTGGAGTGTCACAGAGCGGTCACCCCTCCACTTT.

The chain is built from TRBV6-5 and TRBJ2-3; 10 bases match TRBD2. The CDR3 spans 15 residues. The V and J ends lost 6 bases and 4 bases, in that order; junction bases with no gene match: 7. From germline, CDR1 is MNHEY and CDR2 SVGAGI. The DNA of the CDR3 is TGTGCCAGCAGCCTACTAGCGGGGTCCCCAGATACGCAGTATTTT. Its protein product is CASSLLAGSPDTQYF.

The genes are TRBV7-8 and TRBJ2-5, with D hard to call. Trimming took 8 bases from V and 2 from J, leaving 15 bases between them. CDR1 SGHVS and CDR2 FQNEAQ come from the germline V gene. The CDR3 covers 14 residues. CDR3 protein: CASSYLMRQETQYF. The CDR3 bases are TGTGCCAGCTCGTACCTGATGAGACAAGAGACCCAGTACTTC.

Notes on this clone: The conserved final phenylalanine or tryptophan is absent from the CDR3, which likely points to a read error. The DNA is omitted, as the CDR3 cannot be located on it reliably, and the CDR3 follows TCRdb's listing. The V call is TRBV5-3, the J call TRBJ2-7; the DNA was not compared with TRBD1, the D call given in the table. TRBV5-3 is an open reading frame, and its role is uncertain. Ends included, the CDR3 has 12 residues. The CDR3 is CARSLTSGFWFL.

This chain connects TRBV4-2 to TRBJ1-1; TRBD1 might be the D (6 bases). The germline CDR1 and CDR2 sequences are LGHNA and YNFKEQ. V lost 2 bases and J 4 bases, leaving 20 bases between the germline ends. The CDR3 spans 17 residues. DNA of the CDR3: TGTGCCAGCAGCCAACAAGCCGGTCGGGGGGCGAGCACTGAAGCTTTCTTT. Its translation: CASSQQAGRGASTEAFF.